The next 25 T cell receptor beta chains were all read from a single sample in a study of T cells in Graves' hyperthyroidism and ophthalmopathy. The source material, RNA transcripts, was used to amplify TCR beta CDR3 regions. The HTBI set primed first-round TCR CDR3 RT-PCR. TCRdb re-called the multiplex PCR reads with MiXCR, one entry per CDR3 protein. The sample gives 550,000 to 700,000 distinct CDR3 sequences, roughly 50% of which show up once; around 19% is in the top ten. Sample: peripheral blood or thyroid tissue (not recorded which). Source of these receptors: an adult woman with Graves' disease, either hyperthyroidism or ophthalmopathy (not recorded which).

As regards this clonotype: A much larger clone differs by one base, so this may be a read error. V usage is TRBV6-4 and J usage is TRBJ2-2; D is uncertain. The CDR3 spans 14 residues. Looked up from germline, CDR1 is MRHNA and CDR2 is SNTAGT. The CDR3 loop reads CVSSEAPTTGELFF. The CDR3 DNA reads TGTGTCAGCAGTGAAGCACCGACCACCGGGGAGCTGTTTTTT.

The CDR3 loop is CASSIGQGAHYGYTF. CDR3 nucleotides: TGTGCCAGTAGTATTGGGCAGGGGGCCCACTATGGCTACACCTTC. The chain is built from TRBV19 and TRBJ1-2, with 8 bases matching TRBD1. The CDR3 runs 15 residues. J lost 3 bases, V lost 3 bases, and 6 bases had no gene match. The V gene's germline CDR1 is LNHDA and CDR2 SQIVND (reference sequence).

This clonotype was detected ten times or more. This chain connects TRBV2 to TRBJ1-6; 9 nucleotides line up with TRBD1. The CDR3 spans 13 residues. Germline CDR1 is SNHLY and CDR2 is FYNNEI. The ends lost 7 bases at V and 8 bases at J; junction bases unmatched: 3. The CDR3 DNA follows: TGTGCCAGCATCCGGGACAGGGATTCACCCCTCCACTTT. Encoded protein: CASIRDRDSPLHF.

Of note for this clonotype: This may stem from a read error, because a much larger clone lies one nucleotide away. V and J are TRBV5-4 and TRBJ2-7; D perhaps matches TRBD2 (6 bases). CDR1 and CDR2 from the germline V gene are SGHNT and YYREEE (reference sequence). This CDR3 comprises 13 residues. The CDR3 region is CASSPSGRYEEYF. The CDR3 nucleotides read TGTGCCAGCAGCCCAAGTGGGAGGTACGAGGAGTACTTC.

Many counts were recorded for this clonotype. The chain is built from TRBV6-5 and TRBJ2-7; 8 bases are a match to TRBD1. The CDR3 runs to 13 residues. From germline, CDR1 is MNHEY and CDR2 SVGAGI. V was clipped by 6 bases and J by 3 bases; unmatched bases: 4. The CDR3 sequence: CASRLTGVYEQYF. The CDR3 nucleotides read TGTGCCAGCAGGCTGACAGGGGTCTACGAGCAGTACTTC.

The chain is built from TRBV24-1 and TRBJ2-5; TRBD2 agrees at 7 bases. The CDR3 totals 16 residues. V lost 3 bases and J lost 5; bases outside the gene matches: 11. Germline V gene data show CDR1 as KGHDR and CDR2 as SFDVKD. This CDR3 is CATSDTGDYLLETQYF. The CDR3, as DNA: TGTGCCACCAGTGATACGGGGGACTACCTGCTGGAGACCCAGTACTTC.

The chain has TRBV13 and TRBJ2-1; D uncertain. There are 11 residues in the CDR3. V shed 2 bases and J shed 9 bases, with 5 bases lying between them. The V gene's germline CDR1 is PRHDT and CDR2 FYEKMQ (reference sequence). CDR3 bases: TGTGCCAGCAGCTTACTCCCTGAGCAGTTCTTC. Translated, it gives CASSLLPEQFF. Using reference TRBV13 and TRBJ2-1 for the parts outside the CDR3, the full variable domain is AAGVIQSPRHLIKEKRETATLKCYPIPRHDTVYWYQQGPGQDPQFLISFYEKMQSDKGSIPDRFSAQQFSDYHSELNMSSLELGDSALYFCASSLLPEQFFGPGTRLTVL.

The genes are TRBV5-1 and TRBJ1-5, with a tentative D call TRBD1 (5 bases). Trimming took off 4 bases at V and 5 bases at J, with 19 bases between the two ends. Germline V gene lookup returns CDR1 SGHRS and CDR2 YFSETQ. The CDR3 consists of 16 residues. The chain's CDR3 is CASSPGTAGPHQPQHF. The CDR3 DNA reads TGCGCCAGCAGCCCTGGGACGGCGGGCCCTCATCAGCCCCAGCATTTT.

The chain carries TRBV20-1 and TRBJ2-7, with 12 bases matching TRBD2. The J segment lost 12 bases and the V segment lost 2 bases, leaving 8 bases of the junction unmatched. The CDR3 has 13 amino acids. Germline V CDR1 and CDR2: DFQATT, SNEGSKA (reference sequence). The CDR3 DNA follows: TGCAGTGCTAGATGGGCTAGCGGGAGGGCAAGGTACTTC. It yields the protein CSARWASGRARYF.

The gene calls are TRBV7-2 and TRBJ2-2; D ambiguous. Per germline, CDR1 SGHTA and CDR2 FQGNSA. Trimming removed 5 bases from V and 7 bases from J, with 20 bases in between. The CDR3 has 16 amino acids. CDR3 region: CASSEDWTSILGELFF. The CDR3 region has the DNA TGTGCCAGCAGCGAAGATTGGACCAGTATACTCGGGGAGCTGTTTTTT.

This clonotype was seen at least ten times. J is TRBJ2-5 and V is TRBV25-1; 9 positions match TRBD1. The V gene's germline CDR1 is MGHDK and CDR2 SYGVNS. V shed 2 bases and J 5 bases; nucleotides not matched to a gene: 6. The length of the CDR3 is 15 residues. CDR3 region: CASSEAGTGRETQYF. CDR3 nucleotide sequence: TGTGCCAGCAGTGAAGCCGGGACAGGGCGGGAGACCCAGTACTTC.

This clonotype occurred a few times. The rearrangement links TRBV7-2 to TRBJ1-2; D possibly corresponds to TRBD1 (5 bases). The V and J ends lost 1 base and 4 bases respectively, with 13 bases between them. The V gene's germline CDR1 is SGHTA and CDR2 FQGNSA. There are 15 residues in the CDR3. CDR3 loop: CASSLEGRDGYGYTF. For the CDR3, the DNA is TGTGCCAGCAGCTTAGAGGGCAGGGACGGCTATGGCTACACCTTC.

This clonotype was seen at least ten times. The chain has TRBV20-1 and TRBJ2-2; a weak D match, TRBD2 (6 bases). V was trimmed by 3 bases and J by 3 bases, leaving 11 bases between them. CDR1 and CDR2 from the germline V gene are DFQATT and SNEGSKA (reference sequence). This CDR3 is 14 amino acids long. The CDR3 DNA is TGCAGTGCTAGGGGGGGTCGGGACACCGGGGAGCTGTTTTTT. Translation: CSARGGRDTGELFF.

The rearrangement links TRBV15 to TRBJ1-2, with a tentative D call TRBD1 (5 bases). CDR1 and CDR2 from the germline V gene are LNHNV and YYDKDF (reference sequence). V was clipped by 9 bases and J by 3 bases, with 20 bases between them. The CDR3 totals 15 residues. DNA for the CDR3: TGTGCCACATCGCTCGGACTCGGCAGGGACTATGGCTACACCTTC. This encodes CATSLGLGRDYGYTF.

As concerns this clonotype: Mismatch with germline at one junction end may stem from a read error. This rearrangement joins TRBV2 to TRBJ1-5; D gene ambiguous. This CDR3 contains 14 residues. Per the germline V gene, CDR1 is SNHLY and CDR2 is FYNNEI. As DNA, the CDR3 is TGTGCCGGCAGTGCCGAAGGAGAGAGTCAGCCCCAGCATTTT. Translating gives CAGSAEGESQPQHF.

As DNA, the CDR3 is TGCGCCAGCAGCCCAGGGGAGGGGAAATCTGGAAACACCATATATTTT. This translates into CASSPGEGKSGNTIYF. J is TRBJ1-3 and V is TRBV5-1; tentative D call: TRBD1 (6 bases). CDR1 is SGHRS, CDR2 YFSETQ, per germline. This CDR3 is built from 16 residues. Trimming removed 4 bases at V and 1 base at J, with 15 bases between.

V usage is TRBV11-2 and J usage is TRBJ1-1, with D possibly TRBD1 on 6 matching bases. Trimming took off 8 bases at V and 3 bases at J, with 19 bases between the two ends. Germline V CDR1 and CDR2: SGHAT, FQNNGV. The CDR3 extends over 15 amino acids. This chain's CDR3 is CASPHRAGGDTEAFF. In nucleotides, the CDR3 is TGTGCCAGCCCCCACAGGGCCGGAGGGGACACTGAAGCTTTCTTT.

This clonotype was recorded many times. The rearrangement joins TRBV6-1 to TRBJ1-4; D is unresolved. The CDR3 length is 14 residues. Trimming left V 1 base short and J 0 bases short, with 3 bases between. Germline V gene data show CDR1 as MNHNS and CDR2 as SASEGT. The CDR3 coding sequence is TGTGCCAGCAGTGAAGGAGCAACTAATGAAAAACTGTTTTTT. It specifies CASSEGATNEKLFF.

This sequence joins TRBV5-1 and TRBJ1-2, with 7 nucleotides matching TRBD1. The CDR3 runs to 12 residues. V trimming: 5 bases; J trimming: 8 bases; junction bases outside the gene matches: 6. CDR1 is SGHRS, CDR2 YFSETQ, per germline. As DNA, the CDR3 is TGCGCCAGCAGTTCTGGGGACAGCGGCTACACCTTC. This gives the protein CASSSGDSGYTF.

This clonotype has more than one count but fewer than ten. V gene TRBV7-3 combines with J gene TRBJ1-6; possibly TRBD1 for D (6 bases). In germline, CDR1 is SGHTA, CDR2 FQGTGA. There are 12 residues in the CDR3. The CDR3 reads CANTGRGSPLHF. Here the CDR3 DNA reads TGTGCAAACACAGGGAGGGGCTCACCCCTCCACTTT.

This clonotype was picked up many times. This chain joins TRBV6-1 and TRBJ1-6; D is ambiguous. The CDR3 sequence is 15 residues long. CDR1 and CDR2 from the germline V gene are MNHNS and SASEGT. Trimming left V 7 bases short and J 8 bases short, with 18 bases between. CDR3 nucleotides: TGTGCCAGCACCACGAGTGGTCCGGGAGATTCACCCCTCCACTTT. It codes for CASTTSGPGDSPLHF.

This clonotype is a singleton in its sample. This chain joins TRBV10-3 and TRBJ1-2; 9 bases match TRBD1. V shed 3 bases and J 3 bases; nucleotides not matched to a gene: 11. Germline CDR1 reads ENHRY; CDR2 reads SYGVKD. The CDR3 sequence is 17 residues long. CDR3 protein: CAISDPGQGAFDYGYTF. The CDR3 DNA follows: TGTGCCATCAGTGATCCGGGACAGGGTGCATTCGACTATGGCTACACCTTC.

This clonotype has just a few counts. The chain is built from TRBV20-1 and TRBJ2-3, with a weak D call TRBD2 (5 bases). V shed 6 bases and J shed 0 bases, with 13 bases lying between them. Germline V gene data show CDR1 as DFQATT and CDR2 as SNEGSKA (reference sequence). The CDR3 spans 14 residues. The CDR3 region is CSAELLDSTDTQYF. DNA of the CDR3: TGCAGTGCCGAATTACTAGACAGCACAGATACGCAGTATTTT.

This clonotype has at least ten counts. In nucleotides, the CDR3 is TGCGCCAGCAGCTTGGCCGAGGCAGAAGAGGGCTACACCTTC. The encoded protein is CASSLAEAEEGYTF. This chain connects TRBV5-1 to TRBJ1-2; D gene uncertain. The CDR3 is 14 residues long. V was shortened by 0 bases and J by 8 bases, with 14 bases between the two germline ends. Germline-derived CDR1 and CDR2 are SGHRS and YFSETQ.

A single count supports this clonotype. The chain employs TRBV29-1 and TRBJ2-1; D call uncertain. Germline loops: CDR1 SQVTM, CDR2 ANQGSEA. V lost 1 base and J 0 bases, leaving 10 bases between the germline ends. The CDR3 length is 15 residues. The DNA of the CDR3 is TGCAGCGTTGAAGTAGGCCTTAGCTCCTACAATGAGCAGTTCTTC. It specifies CSVEVGLSSYNEQFF.